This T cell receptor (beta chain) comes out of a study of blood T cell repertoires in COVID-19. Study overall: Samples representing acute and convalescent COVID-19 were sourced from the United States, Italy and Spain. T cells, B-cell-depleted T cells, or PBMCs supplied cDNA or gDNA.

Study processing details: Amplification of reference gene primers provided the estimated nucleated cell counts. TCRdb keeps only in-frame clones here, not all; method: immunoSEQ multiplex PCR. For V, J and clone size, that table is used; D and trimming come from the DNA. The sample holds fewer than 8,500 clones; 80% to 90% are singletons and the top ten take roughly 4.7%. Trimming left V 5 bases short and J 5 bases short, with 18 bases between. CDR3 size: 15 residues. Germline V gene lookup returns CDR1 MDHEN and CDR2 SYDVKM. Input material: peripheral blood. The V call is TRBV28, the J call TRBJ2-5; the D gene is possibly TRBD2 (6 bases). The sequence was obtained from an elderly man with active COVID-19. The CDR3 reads CASSRSSSGRETQYF. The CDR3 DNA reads TGTGCCAGCAGTCGAAGTTCCTCTGGGAGGGAGACCCAGTACTTC.